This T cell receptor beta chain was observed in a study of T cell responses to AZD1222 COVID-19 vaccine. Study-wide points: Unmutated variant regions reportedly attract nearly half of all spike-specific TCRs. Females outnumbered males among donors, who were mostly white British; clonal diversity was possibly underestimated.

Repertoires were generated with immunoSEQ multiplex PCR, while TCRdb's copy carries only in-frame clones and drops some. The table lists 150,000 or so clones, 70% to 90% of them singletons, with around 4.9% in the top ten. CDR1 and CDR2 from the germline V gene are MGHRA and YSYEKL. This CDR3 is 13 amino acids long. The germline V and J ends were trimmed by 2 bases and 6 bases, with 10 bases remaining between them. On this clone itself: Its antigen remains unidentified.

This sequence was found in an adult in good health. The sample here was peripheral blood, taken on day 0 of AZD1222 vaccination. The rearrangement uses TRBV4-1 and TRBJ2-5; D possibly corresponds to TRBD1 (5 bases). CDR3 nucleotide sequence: TGCGCCAGCAGCCAACTAGGGGTACAGACCCAGTACTTC. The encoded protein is CASSQLGVQTQYF.